The sample holds many counts of the clone carrying this TCR beta chain. Antigen specificity is unknown. Trimming removed 6 bases at V and 6 bases at J, with 18 bases between. The CDR3 covers 15 residues. Germline V gene lookup returns CDR1 ENHRY and CDR2 SYGVKD. This specimen comes from a study of post-analysis software for immune sequencing data. Unique molecular identifiers were present in the TCR beta cDNA libraries. TCRdb re-derived calls from the PCR reads in MiXCR, one entry per CDR3 protein. The table lists 150,000 to 200,000 distinct CDR3 sequences, over 25% of them singletons. Study-level points and caveats: The five TRBV segments detected at higher frequency in patients than in controls included TRBV5-6, TRBV5-1 and TRBV20-1.

The TCR sequence derives from a girl aged 10 to 17 with multiple sclerosis. This chain uses TRBV10-3 with TRBJ2-1, with D perhaps assigned TRBD1 or TRBD2 (5 bases each). What was sequenced was blood. As DNA, the CDR3 is TGTGCCATCAGCCCCCTCAAATCGGGGCCCAATGAGCAGTTCTTC. Amino acids: CAISPLKSGPNEQFF.